This TCR beta chain comes out of a study of shared clonotypes between healthy human individuals. Germline V gene data show CDR1 as MGHRA and CDR2 as YSYEKL. The CDR3 contains 17 residues. V dropped 0 bases and J dropped 1; count of bases not matched to a gene: 3. In the case of this clone: The antigen remains unidentified.

Negatively enriched CD4+ T cells were divided by CD45RA into naive and memory. General observations from the study: Naive subsets typically showed greater estimated richness than memory subsets.

Method: immunoSEQ multiplex PCR; TCRdb's copy keeps in-frame clones and lacks some. The sample records some 1,100,000 clones, 70% to 80% being singletons. The receptor comes from a man aged 18 to 30 in good health. Some clones in this sample may be carry-over from other donors' samples. Sequences were obtained from memory CD4+ T cells from PBMCs. This sample's subset: CD45RA-negative fraction. The gene calls are TRBV4-1 and TRBJ2-5, with 12 positions matching TRBD2. Written as DNA, the CDR3 is TGCGCCAGCAGCCAAGATGGGGGACTAGCGGGCCAAGAGACCCAGTACTTC. Translated: CASSQDGGLAGQETQYF.